Listed below are T cell receptor beta chains from one sample, sequenced in a study of identical twins. One entry per CDR3 protein results from TCRdb running MiXCR on the 5' RACE reads. The top ten hold 3.5% to 4.5% of the sample, which has 200,000 to 300,000 distinct CDR3 sequences, over 9.5% seen once. These records were also assigned to another study, of yellow fever vaccine responses in identical twins.

The sample was memory (CD45RO+) T cells sorted from blood. These receptors came from a woman aged 18-30 years in good health. CDR3s include the opening cysteine and the closing phenylalanine or tryptophan. D genes are given only for firm matches. For some rows the clone size is stated as once, few or many, or as a class when expanded; others skip it.

>TRBD2|TRBV4-3|NA|TRBJ2-1|17
CASSHIAGKGSYNEQFF
TGCGCCAGCAGCCACATAGCGGGCAAGGGCTCCTACAATGAGCAGTTCTTC
>TRBD1|TRBV28|NA|TRBJ1-5|18
CASSLRQGVGGSNQPQHF
TGTGCCAGCAGTTTGAGGCAGGGGGTAGGAGGTAGCAATCAGCCCCAGCATTTT
>NA|TRBV7-2|NA|TRBJ1-5|13
CASSPGARLPQHF
TGTGCCAGCAGCCCAGGGGCGAGGCTGCCCCAGCATTTT
>NA|TRBV19|NA|TRBJ2-1|18
CASSTNKGSRPLYNEQFF
TGTGCCAGTAGTACGAACAAGGGCAGCCGTCCCCTTTACAATGAGCAGTTCTTC
>NA|TRBV7-3|few|TRBJ2-1|16
CASSLNFGTLENEQFF
TGTGCCAGCAGCTTAAACTTCGGGACGTTGGAAAATGAGCAGTTCTTC
>NA|TRBV12-3/TRBV12-4|NA|TRBJ2-6|17
CASREDSFYSGANVLTF
TGTGCCAGCAGAGAGGACAGTTTCTACTCTGGGGCCAACGTCCTGACTTTC
>NA|TRBV28|NA|TRBJ1-6|15
CASSFEQTYNSPLHF
TGTGCCAGCAGTTTCGAACAGACATATAATTCACCCCTCCACTTT
>TRBD1|TRBV6-1|NA|TRBJ2-5|14
CASSQTGGRETQYF
TGTGCCAGCAGTCAAACAGGGGGTCGCGAGACCCAGTACTTC
>TRBD1|TRBV7-3|NA|TRBJ2-1|15
CASSPGAGGYNEQFF
TGTGCCAGCAGCCCAGGGGCAGGGGGCTACAATGAGCAGTTCTTC
>TRBD2|TRBV5-4|NA|TRBJ2-1|15
CASRPGGISYNEQFF
TGTGCCAGCAGGCCCGGGGGGATCTCCTACAATGAGCAGTTCTTC
>NA|TRBV6-2/TRBV6-3|few|TRBJ2-7|15
CASSYVGKGSYEQYF
TGTGCCAGCAGTTACGTGGGTAAAGGGTCCTACGAGCAGTACTTC
>TRBD1|TRBV20-1|few|TRBJ1-1|14
CGRDRGNQGTEAFF
TGCGGCCGGGACAGAGGGAATCAGGGGACTGAAGCTTTCTTT
>NA|TRBV29-1|many|TRBJ2-4|14
CSVELTRAKNIQYF
TGCAGCGTTGAATTGACAAGAGCCAAAAACATTCAGTACTTC
>NA|TRBV7-2|NA|TRBJ2-1|15
CASSLGTGLADEQFF
TGTGCCAGCAGCTTAGGAACAGGGTTGGCCGATGAGCAGTTCTTC
>TRBD2|TRBV12-3/TRBV12-4|NA|TRBJ2-7|16
CASRKSGLAIGYEQYF
TGTGCCAGCAGAAAGTCGGGACTAGCGATCGGATACGAGCAGTACTTC
>NA|TRBV5-1|few|TRBJ1-6|15
CASSFLGGEGSPLHF
TGCGCCAGCAGCTTCCTCGGAGGGGAAGGCTCACCCCTCCACTTT
>TRBD2|TRBV4-2|few|TRBJ2-3|18
CASSQDWASGGIGDTQYF
TGTGCCAGCAGCCAAGATTGGGCTAGCGGGGGGATTGGGGATACGCAGTATTTT
>NA|TRBV9|few|TRBJ1-6|14
CASSDRWTDSPLHF
TGTGCCAGCAGCGACAGGTGGACTGATTCACCCCTCCACTTT
>NA|TRBV28|many|TRBJ2-7|15
CASSLGDSGPYEQYF
TGTGCCAGCAGTTTGGGGGACAGCGGGCCCTACGAGCAGTACTTC
>NA|TRBV7-2|NA|TRBJ2-7|15
CASSEGGVGFGEQYF
TGTGCCAGCAGCGAGGGTGGTGTAGGGTTTGGGGAGCAGTACTTC
>TRBD1|TRBV10-3|many|TRBJ2-5|15
CAIRGTGGSRETQYF
TGTGCCATCAGAGGGACAGGGGGTTCCAGGGAGACCCAGTACTTC
>NA|TRBV29-1|NA|TRBJ2-2|14
CSAALRPNTGELFF
TGCAGCGCCGCCTTGAGACCGAACACCGGGGAGCTGTTTTTT
>NA|TRBV9|NA|TRBJ2-7|15
CASSQGADSSYEQYF
TGTGCCAGCAGCCAGGGAGCCGACAGCTCCTACGAGCAGTACTTC
>NA|TRBV3-1|NA|TRBJ2-2|13
CASSRGITGELFF
TGTGCCAGCAGCCGCGGAATAACCGGGGAGCTGTTTTTT
>NA|TRBV6-6|NA|TRBJ1-3|12
CASRRGGNTIYF
TGTGCCAGCAGGCGGGGTGGAAACACCATATATTTT
>NA|TRBV20-1|NA|TRBJ1-1|14
CSAQIPQGLPEAFF
TGCAGTGCCCAAATCCCACAGGGTTTGCCTGAAGCTTTCTTT
>NA|TRBV3-1|NA|TRBJ2-7|15
CASSQEWDTVYEQYF
TGTGCCAGCAGCCAAGAATGGGACACGGTGTACGAGCAGTACTTC
>NA|TRBV5-1|few|TRBJ2-7|12
CAREAGAYEQYF
TGCGCCAGGGAGGCAGGAGCCTACGAGCAGTACTTC
>NA|TRBV2|few|TRBJ2-3|14
CASSDKRIRDTQYF
TGTGCCAGCAGTGACAAGCGGATCAGAGATACGCAGTATTTT
>NA|TRBV11-2|NA|TRBJ2-3|15
CASSLDGQSTDTQYF
TGTGCCAGCAGCTTAGATGGACAGAGCACAGATACGCAGTATTTT
>NA|TRBV9|NA|TRBJ1-1|14
CASSVKLGGTEAFF
TGTGCCAGCAGCGTGAAACTCGGGGGGACTGAAGCTTTCTTT
>NA|TRBV24-1|few|TRBJ2-1|17
CATSDWVKGHSYNEQFF
TGTGCCACCAGTGATTGGGTTAAGGGACACTCCTACAATGAGCAGTTCTTC
>NA|TRBV29-1|many|TRBJ2-5|13
CSVRRDVEETQYF
TGCAGCGTTAGGAGGGATGTGGAAGAGACCCAGTACTTC
>NA|TRBV12-3/TRBV12-4|many|TRBJ2-7|14
CASRSAGSSYEQYF
TGTGCCAGCCGATCAGCAGGGAGCTCCTACGAGCAGTACTTC
>TRBD2|TRBV15|few|TRBJ2-1|15
CATSRGASGVGEQFF
TGTGCCACCAGCAGAGGGGCTAGCGGGGTTGGTGAGCAGTTCTTC
>TRBD1|TRBV9|NA|TRBJ2-7|15
CASSGPGQSPYEQYF
TGTGCCAGCAGCGGACCGGGACAGTCACCCTACGAGCAGTACTTC
>NA|TRBV5-5|NA|TRBJ2-7|16
CASSFAQGGFSYEQYF
TGTGCCAGCAGCTTTGCCCAGGGGGGCTTCTCCTACGAGCAGTACTTC
>NA|TRBV7-9|many|TRBJ2-1|14
CASTGVETYNEQFF
TGTGCCAGCACCGGGGTGGAAACCTACAATGAGCAGTTCTTC
>TRBD2|TRBV3-1|NA|TRBJ2-3|16
CASSQDTGGSTDTQYF
TGTGCCAGCAGCCAAGATACGGGGGGGTCCACAGATACGCAGTATTTT
>TRBD1|TRBV6-1|many|TRBJ2-7|14
CASSETGSLYEQYF
TGTGCCAGCAGTGAGACAGGGAGTCTCTACGAGCAGTACTTC
>NA|TRBV5-1|few|TRBJ2-1|14
CASAPQFSYNEQFF
TGCGCCAGCGCTCCCCAATTCTCCTACAATGAGCAGTTCTTC